The table lists the clone carrying this T cell receptor (beta chain) with a few counts. The library targeted TCRbeta and was prepared with unique molecular identifiers. MiXCR was run by TCRdb on the PCR reads, yielding one entry per CDR3 protein. Of approximately 240,000 distinct CDR3 sequences listed, approximately 9.8% are singletons. This sample stems from a study of T-cell reconstitution after alpha-beta-depleted transplantation in children. This sequence originates from a human donor who donated a stem cell graft to a child with SCID. The sample here was PBMCs from the stem cell graft donor, taken from the stem cell graft.

CDR3 DNA sequence: TGTGCCACCATGAGGGGGTTGTACACTGAAGCTTTCTTT. This gives the protein CATMRGLYTEAFF. The V and J genes are TRBV28 and TRBJ1-1; D may be TRBD1 (6 bases). V was cut by 10 bases and J by 3 bases, with 15 bases left in between. CDR1 is MDHEN, CDR2 SYDVKM, per germline. The CDR3 has 13 residues. Full variable domain (rest looked up from reference TRBV28 and TRBJ1-1): DVKVTQSSRYLVKRTGEKVFLECVQDMDHENMFWYRQDPGLGLRLIYFSYDVKMKEKGDIPEGYSVSREKKERFSLILESASTNQTSMYLCATMRGLYTEAFFGQGTRLTVV.